This TCR beta chain was captured in a study of shared clonotypes between healthy human individuals. The repertoire was sequenced with immunoSEQ multiplex PCR; TCRdb's copy has only in-frame clones and lacks some. Of some 1,100,000 clones in the sample, about 80% were seen once. Study-level results: Several donors shared about 4.5% of their naive CD4 clonotypes.

Comment on this clone: Its antigen is not known.

Sequencing was done on a sample of memory CD4+ T cells from PBMCs. Stated subset: CD45RA-negative fraction. This receptor was obtained from a man between 18 and 35 years old in good health. Some clones in this sample may be carry-over from other donors' samples.

The CDR3 region is CASRGGAWNNSPLHF. CDR3 in DNA: TGTGCCAGCCGAGGGGGCGCGTGGAATAATTCACCCCTCCACTTT. The chain carries TRBV28 and TRBJ1-6; 7 bases map to TRBD1. This CDR3 is built from 15 residues. V lost 8 bases, J lost 5 bases, and 9 bases stayed unmatched. Germline CDR1 and CDR2: MDHEN and SYDVKM.